The rows below give T cell receptor beta chains drawn from one sample of a study of identical twins. Each CDR3 protein gets one entry after TCRdb re-called the 5' RACE reads with MiXCR. This table has roughly 1,500,000 distinct CDR3 sequences, under 35% appearing once. Sequencing was performed on cord blood. The receptors were gathered from a newborn girl in good health. The CDR3 runs from the conserved cysteine through the conserved F or W.

TRBJ2-1,TRBV4-2,CASSQVRGGRPYNEQFF
.,TRBV12-3/TRBV12-4,CASSPRFGGHEQYF
TRBJ2-1,TRBV5-1,CASSLGAGNYNEQFF
TRBJ1-2,TRBV15,CATSREGVSNYGYTF
TRBJ2-7,TRBV9,CASSPTVSYEQYF
TRBJ2-1,TRBV11-2,CASSSPNLASGAISSYNEQFF
.,TRBV20-1,CSASGLAGGSYEQFF
TRBJ1-2,TRBV20-1,CSARIRGSYTF
TRBJ2-3,TRBV21-1,CASSKEVRGGVGTDTQYF
TRBJ1-4,TRBV6-5,CASSYGLHEKLFF
TRBJ2-4,TRBV12-3/TRBV12-4,CASSLELLAKNIQYF
TRBJ1-1,TRBV5-1,CASSLAPGVNTEAFF
.,TRBV6-1,CASSVFAGGQTYEQYF
TRBJ2-5,TRBV20-1,CSARGTSGPYNEQYF
TRBJ2-1,TRBV20-1,CSATGTSGGEQFF
TRBJ1-4,TRBV28,CASREGQSNEKLFF
.,TRBV20-1,CSAPDSQGYEQYF
.,TRBV29-1,CSVEEGAAYNEQYF
TRBJ2-7,TRBV2,CASTRDRGPYEQYF
TRBJ2-7,TRBV6-8,CASSYSKSAGGSYEQYF
TRBJ1-6,TRBV3-1,CASSQGSGSYNSPLHF
TRBJ2-7,TRBV6-2/TRBV6-3,CASGLGAERLYEQYF
TRBJ2-3,TRBV19,CASSGTGTGEDTQYF
TRBJ1-2,TRBV10-3,CAISDSSLGDYGYTF
TRBJ1-1,TRBV12-3/TRBV12-4,CASSLDRGAEAFF
TRBJ1-4,TRBV7-2,CASSSGLSNEKLFF
TRBJ2-2,TRBV4-2,CASSQEGEYTGELFF
TRBJ2-3,TRBV12-3/TRBV12-4,CAGSPIEAGGTDTQYF
TRBJ2-1,TRBV5-1,CASSLPGLATDNEQFF
TRBJ2-3,TRBV4-2,CASSQESAGRADTQYF
TRBJ2-7,TRBV11-2,CASSPALDSYEQYF
TRBJ1-5,TRBV5-1,CASSLVGGPNQPQHF
TRBJ2-1,TRBV25-1,CASRFTGGGNEQFF
TRBJ2-1,TRBV3-1,CASSHLDRDNEQFF
TRBJ2-4,TRBV7-9,CASSTAPWDIQYF
TRBJ2-3,TRBV12-5,CASGPGQGPDTQYF
TRBJ1-1,TRBV18,CASSNGLQGPTEAFF
TRBJ1-2,TRBV27,CASSLFRGEANYGYTF
TRBJ1-1,TRBV29-1,CSGRINMNTEAFF
TRBJ1-2,TRBV5-1,CASSGPRGDKYGYTF
TRBJ2-3,TRBV7-6,CASSLRVGLAGPNGGTQYF
TRBJ2-1,TRBV20-1,CSARRAGNNEQFF
TRBJ2-5,TRBV7-9,CASSRLASGPRLGRETQYF
TRBJ2-3,TRBV5-6,CASSFTTSGVTDTQYF
TRBJ2-7,TRBV6-5,CASSSPGTTEQYF
TRBJ2-5,TRBV11-3,CASSFGTSGTNNEQYF